This T cell receptor beta chain was captured by sequencing in a study of STAT5B mutations in CD4+ large granular lymphocyte leukemia. Overall study: Healthy donors showed HLA-associated enrichment of the CDR3 'QG' motif.

Sequencing was performed with immunoSEQ multiplex PCR; in TCRdb, only in-frame clones are kept and a portion is missing. The table has around 23,000 clones, around 76% seen once. Regarding the study as a whole: Higher CD4+ than CD8+ T-LGLL clonality might reflect small sample size. Main leukemic clonotypes were patient-specific, but roughly 26% appeared at low frequency elsewhere.

V dropped 5 bases and J dropped 7 bases, with 15 bases sitting between them. Germline V CDR1 and CDR2: SGHVS, FNYEAQ. CDR3 size: 13 residues. A note on this clone: What it binds is unknown.

This clonotype was sampled from a human donor in good health. The sequencing sample was made of CD4+ T cells from blood buffy coats. The V call is TRBV7-6, the J call TRBJ2-7; D remains unclear. In DNA form, the CDR3 reads TGTGCCAGCAGCACGCGACCCTTGGGGGAGCAGTACTTC. Translation: CASSTRPLGEQYF. The full variable domain, completed using reference TRBV7-6 and TRBJ2-7, is GAGVSQSPRYKVTKRGQDVALRCDPISGHVSLYWYRQALGQGPEFLTYFNYEAQQDKSGLPNDRFSAERPEGSISTLTIQRTEQRDSAMYRCASSTRPLGEQYFGPGTRLTVT.